A single sample is the source of the 22 T cell receptor beta chains below, sequenced in a study of naive and memory T cell subsets. Findings and caveats of the study: Possibly reflecting memory cells re-expressing CD45RA, a few larger clonotypes occurred in naive repertoires, especially CD8.

Their target antigens are unknown. The beta constant-region primer was an equimolar mix of two oligonucleotides covering TRBC1 and TRBC2. The ligated cDNA underwent four PCR rounds using SP2 and nested alpha and beta constant-region primers. Each CDR3 protein gets one entry after TCRdb re-called the UMI-ligation and nested PCR reads with MiXCR. This sample has 90,000 to 120,000 distinct CDR3 sequences, with about 14% found just once. The specimen was naive CD8+ T cells from blood. These receptors all stem from a human donor in good health.

This chain connects TRBV4-2 to TRBJ2-2; D call uncertain. Germline CDR1 is LGHNA and CDR2 is YNFKEQ. V lost 0 bases to trimming and J lost 6 bases, with 5 bases between them. The CDR3 runs to 13 residues. The CDR3 region has the DNA TGTGCCAGCAGCCAAGATCTCCCCGGGGAGCTGTTTTTT. Its protein product is CASSQDLPGELFF.

A few counts support this clonotype. CDR3 sequence reads: CASSQGLVKAKNIQYF. The CDR3 nucleotides read TGCGCCAGCAGCCAGGGACTAGTTAAAGCCAAAAACATTCAGTACTTC. This chain links TRBV4-3 with TRBJ2-4; 8 nucleotides agree with TRBD2. The trim removed 3 bases at V and 0 bases at J, leaving 4 bases unmatched. The germline V gene has CDR1 LGHNA and CDR2 YSLEER. This CDR3 spans 16 amino acids.

The chain joins TRBV2 to TRBJ2-3; perhaps TRBD2 as D (6 bases). Germline assignment: CDR1 SNHLY and CDR2 FYNNEI. There are 10 residues in the CDR3. V lost 11 bases, J lost 14 bases, and 17 bases lay in between. CDR3 DNA: TGTGCCGGCTACGGAGGGGTGGCGTATTTT. It codes for CAGYGGVAYF.

The chain carries TRBV2 and TRBJ2-7; unclear D gene. V lost 5 bases to trimming and J lost 0 bases, with 8 bases between them. Per the germline V gene, CDR1 is SNHLY and CDR2 is FYNNEI. The CDR3 consists of 13 residues. CDR3 nucleotides: TGTGCCAGCAGTATACAGTACTCCTACGAGCAGTACTTC. Protein sequence: CASSIQYSYEQYF.

The table lists this clonotype with a few counts. This chain uses TRBV7-9 with TRBJ2-5; TRBD1 agrees at 11 bases. Germline V gives CDR1 SEHNR, CDR2 FQNEAQ (reference sequence). J gave up 2 bases and V 4 bases, and 3 bases lay outside the gene matches. The CDR3 length is 15 residues. CDR3 amino acids: CASSSRDRGQETQYF. In nucleotides, the CDR3 is TGTGCCAGCAGCTCCCGGGACAGGGGGCAAGAGACCCAGTACTTC.

The sample holds many counts of this clonotype. V gene TRBV5-8 combines with J gene TRBJ1-1; no firm D call. The germline gives CDR1 SGHTS, CDR2 YDEGEE. V lost 3 bases, J lost 6 bases, and 9 bases lay in between. CDR3 length: 12 residues. CDR3 sequence reads: CASSWLGAEAFF. The CDR3 DNA sequence: TGTGCCAGCAGCTGGCTCGGCGCTGAAGCTTTCTTT. The variable domain in full, with the rest retrieved from reference TRBV5-8 and TRBJ1-1, is EAGVTQSPTHLIKTRGQQATLRCSPISGHTSVYWYQQALGLGLQFLLWYDEGEERNRGNFPPRFSGRQFPNYSSELNVNALELEDSALYLCASSWLGAEAFFGQGTRLTVV.

This clonotype was counted ten times or more. This sequence joins TRBV5-1 and TRBJ2-3; perhaps TRBD1 as D (5 bases). Germline CDR1 SGHRS, CDR2 YFSETQ. This CDR3 contains 12 residues. V was trimmed by 2 bases and J by 6 bases, leaving 7 bases between them. In DNA, the CDR3 is TGCGCCAGCAGCTTAACAGGTGATACGCAGTATTTT. Translation: CASSLTGDTQYF.

This clonotype occurred many times. V gene TRBV9 combines with J gene TRBJ1-1; 10 bases are a match to TRBD1. This CDR3 has 14 residues. J was trimmed by 1 base and V by 3 bases; bases with no gene match: 0. The germline V gene encodes CDR1 SGDLS and CDR2 YYNGEE. CDR3 in amino acids: CASSGQGANTEAFF. The CDR3 bases are TGTGCCAGCAGCGGACAGGGGGCGAACACTGAAGCTTTCTTT.

This clonotype was counted between two and nine times. The gene calls are TRBV3-1 and TRBJ2-3; D possibly corresponds to TRBD2 (5 bases). The ends were cut back, 3 bases at V and 2 bases at J, with 9 bases in the middle. Per germline, CDR1 LGHDT and CDR2 YNNKEL (reference sequence). The CDR3 is made up of 14 amino acids. The CDR3 protein is CASSQDSTTDTQYF. CDR3 nucleotides: TGTGCCAGCAGCCAGGACTCGACCACAGATACGCAGTATTTT.

This clonotype was seen ten or more times. This chain connects TRBV3-1 to TRBJ2-1, with TRBD2 matching 15 bases. CDR3 length: 20 residues. CDR1 LGHDT and CDR2 YNNKEL come from the germline V gene (reference sequence). The J segment lost 4 bases and the V segment lost 1 base, leaving 11 bases of the junction unmatched. The CDR3 here is CASSQVGLAGGLGGYNEQFF. The CDR3 DNA sequence: TGTGCCAGCAGCCAAGTGGGACTAGCGGGAGGTCTTGGGGGGTACAATGAGCAGTTCTTC.

This clonotype was seen a handful of times. The chain links TRBV28 to TRBJ2-3; tentatively, D is TRBD2 (5 bases). CDR3 length equals 16 residues. Trimming cost V 2 bases and J 0 bases, with 12 bases left between them. CDR1 and CDR2 from the germline V gene are MDHEN and SYDVKM. Here the CDR3 reads CASSLPNWRSTDTQYF. The CDR3 DNA sequence: TGTGCCAGCAGTTTACCGAACTGGAGGAGCACAGATACGCAGTATTTT.

In its sample, this clonotype was seen a few times. V gene TRBV27 combines with J gene TRBJ1-1; no firm D call. There are 13 residues in the CDR3. The ends were cut back, 1 base at V and 5 bases at J, with 8 bases in the middle. In germline, CDR1 is MNHEY, CDR2 SMNVEV (reference sequence). The chain's CDR3 is CASSLFSGTEAFF. DNA of the CDR3: TGTGCCAGCAGTTTATTCTCGGGGACTGAAGCTTTCTTT.

This clonotype was found a few times. The chain combines TRBV9 with TRBJ2-3, with 9 nucleotides matching TRBD1. The CDR3 covers 15 residues. The junction had 2 bases not matched to a gene; V was cut back by 3 bases and J by 0 bases. Germline values: CDR1 SGDLS, CDR2 YYNGEE. Written as DNA, the CDR3 is TGTGCCAGCAGCGGGGACAGGGCTAGCACAGATACGCAGTATTTT. This sequence encodes CASSGDRASTDTQYF.

This clonotype has a handful of counts. J is TRBJ2-3 and V is TRBV5-1; D ambiguous. Trimming removed 1 base at V and 2 bases at J, with 8 bases between. The germline V gene encodes CDR1 SGHRS and CDR2 YFSETQ. This CDR3 is 14 amino acids long. The CDR3 bases are TGCGCCAGCAGCTTGAATCCTGACACAGATACGCAGTATTTT. Its translation: CASSLNPDTDTQYF.

At least ten counts were recorded for this clonotype. This rearrangement joins TRBV20-1 to TRBJ1-2, with 8 nucleotides matching TRBD1. CDR3 length: 13 amino acids. The germline gives CDR1 DFQATT, CDR2 SNEGSKA (reference sequence). Losses at the gene ends were 2 bases for V and 10 bases for J; bases not matched to a gene: 9. For the CDR3, the DNA is TGCAGTGCTAGACCCCTGGACAGGGTGGACTACACCTTC. Translated, it gives CSARPLDRVDYTF.

This chain joins TRBV19 and TRBJ2-7; 7 nucleotides match TRBD1. Germline assignment: CDR1 LNHDA and CDR2 SQIVND (reference sequence). The CDR3 length is 16 residues. V lost 4 bases and J lost 5; bases outside the gene matches: 14. CDR3: CASSKSSETGFHEQYF. In DNA form, the CDR3 reads TGTGCCAGTAGTAAATCCTCCGAGACAGGGTTCCACGAGCAGTACTTC.

There are many counts of this clonotype. CDR3: CAIRAGGLNTEAFF. The CDR3 bases are TGTGCCATCAGGGCAGGGGGCCTGAACACTGAAGCTTTCTTT. This rearrangement joins TRBV10-3 to TRBJ1-1; TRBD1 matches 8 bases. Germline V CDR1 and CDR2: ENHRY, SYGVKD. The CDR3 is 14 amino acids. V dropped 6 bases and J dropped 0; count of bases not matched to a gene: 3.

This clonotype was detected many times. The chain links TRBV19 to TRBJ2-1; tentatively, D is TRBD2 (5 bases). Per the germline V gene, CDR1 is LNHDA and CDR2 is SQIVND (reference sequence). V was shortened by 3 bases and J by 0 bases, with 9 bases between the two germline ends. The CDR3 totals 15 residues. The CDR3 DNA sequence: TGTGCCAGTAGTATCGACTATCACTCCTACAATGAGCAGTTCTTC. Encoded protein: CASSIDYHSYNEQFF.

The V call is TRBV7-3, the J call TRBJ2-1, with unresolved D. The CDR3 spans 14 residues. V lost 4 bases and J 5 bases, leaving 12 bases between the germline ends. Germline values: CDR1 SGHTA, CDR2 FQGTGA. Here the CDR3 DNA reads TGTGCCAGCAGCTCCCCAGACCCGAACAATGAGCAGTTCTTC. Translating gives CASSSPDPNNEQFF.

This clonotype was seen a handful of times. The chain uses TRBV18 and TRBJ1-5, with TRBD1 matching over 9 bases. This CDR3 is built from 18 residues. V was pared by 3 bases and J by 2 bases, with 11 bases of the junction left unmatched. CDR1 and CDR2 from the germline V gene are KGHSH and LQKENI. This CDR3 is CASSPSGQGLEGNQPQHF. Written as DNA, the CDR3 is TGTGCCAGCTCACCGTCGGGACAGGGCCTTGAGGGCAATCAGCCCCAGCATTTT. Together with reference TRBV18 and TRBJ1-5, the CDR3 gives the full variable domain: NAGVMQNPRHLVRRRGQEARLRCSPMKGHSHVYWYRQLPEEGLKFMVYLQKENIIDESGMPKERFSAEFPKEGPSILRIQQVVRGDSAAYFCASSPSGQGLEGNQPQHFGDGTRLSIL.

The sample holds many counts of this clonotype. The V and J genes are TRBV4-3 and TRBJ2-3; TRBD2 agrees at 8 bases. This CDR3 region has 16 residues. The V gene's germline CDR1 is LGHNA and CDR2 YSLEER. Losses at the gene ends were 4 bases for V and 2 bases for J; bases not matched to a gene: 8. The CDR3, as DNA: TGCGCCAGCAGCCCGCTCATAGCGGGGAACACAGATACGCAGTATTTT. Its translation: CASSPLIAGNTDTQYF.

V gene TRBV12-3 or TRBV12-4 combines with J gene TRBJ2-7; D is possibly TRBD2 (6 bases). CDR3 length: 11 amino acids. The ends were cut back, 3 bases at V and 6 bases at J, with 6 bases in the middle. The CDR3 reads CASSFGSEQYF. The CDR3 DNA reads as TGTGCCAGCAGTTTCGGGAGCGAGCAGTACTTC.